The 18 T cell receptor beta chains listed next were all sequenced from one sample in a study of blood T cells in healthy people across ages. Together with a sample-barcoded 5' primer, a J-beta primer mix was included in a second PCR lasting roughly 6 to 12 cycles. TCRdb ran MiXCR on the 5' RACE reads and lists one entry per CDR3 protein. The repertoire includes some 880,000 distinct CDR3 sequences, under 40% of them detected once, and over 10% sits in the top ten. Sequenced sample: blood. Receptor source: a man between 18 and 29 years old in good health.

V and J are TRBV20-1 and TRBJ1-2; 7 bases match TRBD1. V trimming: 6 bases; J trimming: 3 bases; junction bases outside the gene matches: 7. Per the germline V gene, CDR1 is DFQATT and CDR2 is SNEGSKA (reference sequence). CDR3 length: 13 residues. CDR3 bases: TGCAGTGCGGCCTCCCAGGGGGACTATGGCTACACCTTC. Translated, it gives CSAASQGDYGYTF.

This clonotype was seen a few times. V is TRBV5-4 and J is TRBJ2-1; D uncertain. CDR1 SGHNT and CDR2 YYREEE come from the germline V gene (reference sequence). V was pared by 5 bases and J by 1 base, with 13 bases between. The CDR3 loop spans 15 amino acids. DNA of the CDR3: TGTGCCAGCAGGATCAGTGCCGCGTCCTACAATGAGCAGTTCTTC. This sequence encodes CASRISAASYNEQFF.

This clonotype was seen repeatedly, ten times or more. The gene calls are TRBV4-2 and TRBJ2-1; D uncertain. The CDR3 totals 16 residues. CDR1 and CDR2 from the germline V gene are LGHNA and YNFKEQ. V shed 0 bases and J shed 0 bases, with 9 bases lying between them. The chain's CDR3 is CASSQDLSSSYNEQFF. CDR3 bases: TGTGCCAGCAGCCAAGATTTGTCGAGCTCCTACAATGAGCAGTTCTTC.

This clonotype came up a few times. The rearrangement joins TRBV20-1 to TRBJ2-1; TRBD2 agrees at 8 bases. J gave up 5 bases and V 1 base, and 10 bases lay outside the gene matches. The CDR3 runs 16 residues. Germline V gives CDR1 DFQATT, CDR2 SNEGSKA (reference sequence). The CDR3 coding sequence is TGCAGTGCTAGAGTTAAGACGGGGGGGCCGGACAATGAGCAGTTCTTC. This sequence encodes CSARVKTGGPDNEQFF.

The chain combines TRBV7-3 with TRBJ2-6, with D maybe TRBD2 (6 bases). The CDR3 length is 15 residues. CDR1 and CDR2 from the germline V gene are SGHTA and FQGTGA. Trimming took off 7 bases at V and 1 base at J, with 11 bases between the two ends. The CDR3 nucleotides read TGTGCCAGCAAGAAAGGAGGGTCTGGGGCCAACGTCCTGACTTTC. Translated, it gives CASKKGGSGANVLTF.

This clonotype was observed a few times. V usage is TRBV7-2 and J usage is TRBJ1-1; a possible D gene is TRBD1 (6 bases). Germline V lookup: CDR1 SGHTA, CDR2 FQGNSA. Between the trimmed V and J ends, which lost 6 bases and 4 bases, there was a span of 15 bases. The length of the CDR3 is 14 residues. The CDR3 coding sequence is TGTGCCAGCAGATCTAGGTCAGGGGCCACTGAAGCTTTCTTT. Translation gives CASRSRSGATEAFF.

This clonotype has at least ten counts. V and J are TRBV15 and TRBJ2-6; perhaps D is TRBD1 or TRBD2 (5 bases each). V lost 5 bases to trimming and J lost 0 bases, with 11 bases between them. The CDR3 sequence is 16 residues long. The V gene's germline CDR1 is LNHNV and CDR2 YYDKDF (reference sequence). CDR3 coding DNA: TGTGCCACCAGCGGAGGACAAAACTCTGGGGCCAACGTCCTGACTTTC. Its translation: CATSGGQNSGANVLTF.

This clonotype was counted many times. The chain uses TRBV6-5 and TRBJ2-5; TRBD2 agrees at 7 bases. Germline CDR1 is MNHEY and CDR2 is SVGAGI. This CDR3 spans 15 amino acids. The V gene end was trimmed by 3 bases and the J gene end by 1 base; junction bases not matched to a gene: 5. The CDR3, as DNA: TGTGCCAGCAGTTATGGCGGGGGATTCCAAGAGACCCAGTACTTC. This translates into CASSYGGGFQETQYF.

As regards this clonotype: It may be a read error: a sequence one base away is much more abundant. The J gene is TRBJ2-1, the V gene TRBV12-3 or TRBV12-4; tentatively, D is TRBD2 (7 bases). TRBJ2-7 explains the end of the DNA better; the J call may be wrong. CDR3 length equals 17 residues. The CDR3 protein is CASSFSGGLRSYNEQYF. The CDR3 region has the DNA TGTGCCAGCAGTTTTTCGGGGGGCCTAAGGTCCTACAATGAGCAGTACTTC.

V gene TRBV7-2 combines with J gene TRBJ2-3; perhaps TRBD2 as D (5 bases). The CDR3 length is 16 residues. Looked up from germline, CDR1 is SGHTA and CDR2 is FQGNSA. V was trimmed by 3 bases and J by 2 bases, leaving 15 bases between them. The CDR3 loop is CASSLQASGPTDTQYF. As DNA, the CDR3 is TGTGCCAGCAGCTTGCAGGCGAGCGGTCCCACAGATACGCAGTATTTT.

On this clonotype: A single base separates this from a much larger clone, so it may be a read error. The chain recombines TRBV20-1 with TRBJ2-3; D is perhaps TRBD1 or TRBD2 (5 bases each). Trimming took off 5 bases at V and 4 bases at J, with 10 bases between the two ends. The V gene's germline CDR1 is DFQATT and CDR2 SNEGSKA (reference sequence). The CDR3 consists of 12 residues. The CDR3 bases are TGCAGTGCTCGGGACGAGGCAGATACGCAGTATTTT. Protein sequence: CSARDEADTQYF.

This sequence joins TRBV6-5 and TRBJ2-7, with 11 bases fitting TRBD2. Trimming cost V 0 bases and J 5 bases; bases outside gene matches: 6. From germline, CDR1 is MNHEY and CDR2 SVGAGI. The CDR3 contains 16 residues. CDR3 region: CASSYSPTSGSHEQYF. The CDR3 DNA reads TGTGCCAGCAGTTACTCACCTACTAGCGGGAGCCACGAGCAGTACTTC.

This clonotype was observed a handful of times. CDR3 amino acids: CSARSRLAGVDTQYF. As DNA, the CDR3 is TGCAGTGCTAGATCTCGGCTAGCGGGGGTGGATACGCAGTATTTT. V gene TRBV20-1 combines with J gene TRBJ2-3, with TRBD2 matching over 10 bases. The CDR3 totals 15 residues. Germline values: CDR1 DFQATT, CDR2 SNEGSKA (reference sequence). The V and J ends lost 2 bases and 6 bases, in that order; junction bases with no gene match: 8.

This chain joins TRBV7-2 and TRBJ2-1, with 8 bases fitting TRBD2. The germline V gene encodes CDR1 SGHTA and CDR2 FQGNSA. V gave up 3 bases and J gave up 1 base; unmatched junction bases: 5. CDR3 length: 16 residues. The CDR3 DNA sequence: TGTGCCAGCAGCTTGAGAGCGGGGGATTCCTACAATGAGCAGTTCTTC. It is translated as CASSLRAGDSYNEQFF.

This clonotype showed up just a few times. The DNA for the CDR3 is TGTGCCTGGAGTGTTGTCCCCCCCCGGGGGCGGAATCTCGAGCAGTACTTC. Protein product: CAWSVVPPRGRNLEQYF. The chain employs TRBV30 and TRBJ2-7; D possibly uses TRBD1 or TRBD2 (6 bases each). The CDR3 is 17 residues long. From germline, CDR1 is GTSNPN and CDR2 SVGIG (reference sequence). Trimming pared 0 bases from V and 6 bases from J, leaving 24 bases between.

The sample holds a few counts of this clonotype. CDR3 coding DNA: TGTGCCTGGAGTAACAGGGTCGACGAGCAGTACTTC. Protein sequence: CAWSNRVDEQYF. The rearrangement links TRBV30 to TRBJ2-7, with D maybe TRBD1 (6 bases). Germline V gene sequence: CDR1 GTSNPN, CDR2 SVGIG (reference sequence). This CDR3 region has 12 residues. V gave up 2 bases and J gave up 5 bases, with 10 bases separating them. The whole variable domain, remainder taken from reference TRBV30 and TRBJ2-7, is SQTIHQWPATLVQPVGSPLSLECTVEGTSNPNLYWYRQAAGRGLQLLFYSVGIGQISSEVPQNLSASRPQDRQFILSSKKLLLSDSGFYLCAWSNRVDEQYFGPGTRLTVT.

The sample holds a few counts of this clonotype. V usage is TRBV6-4 and J usage is TRBJ2-1; 9 bases are a match to TRBD2. Germline trimming cut 5 bases from V and 3 bases from J; bases unmatched to any gene: 14. Per the germline V gene, CDR1 is MRHNA and CDR2 is SNTAGT. The CDR3 length is 18 residues. Here the CDR3 DNA reads TGTGCCAGCAGTTTACGACTTGGGGCTAGCGGGGACTACAATGAGCAGTTCTTC. Translated: CASSLRLGASGDYNEQFF.

The chain is built from TRBV7-2 and TRBJ1-1, with TRBD1 matching over 9 bases. V lost 4 bases, J lost 7 bases, and 4 bases stayed unmatched. The CDR3 length is 13 residues. In germline, CDR1 is SGHTA, CDR2 FQGNSA. The CDR3: CASSWDRDGEAFF. CDR3 DNA: TGTGCCAGCAGCTGGGACAGGGATGGTGAAGCTTTCTTT. The variable domain in full, with the rest retrieved from reference TRBV7-2 and TRBJ1-1, is GAGVSQSPSNKVTEKGKDVELRCDPISGHTALYWYRQSLGQGLEFLIYFQGNSAPDKSGLPSDRFSAERTGGSVSTLTIQRTQQEDSAVYLCASSWDRDGEAFFGQGTRLTVV.